This passage covers 32 T cell receptor beta chains from one sample sequenced in a study of CD8+ T cells in alopecia areata. Noted treatment: oral pan-JAK inhibitor, 5-10 mg twice daily. Following RNA extraction, reverse transcription yielded cDNA that acted as the sequencing template. TCRdb's copy holds only in-frame clones and misses some; the assay was immunoSEQ multiplex PCR. This sample has approximately 200,000 clones, with roughly two fifths found just once. The source was CD4+ T cells sorted from blood, collected at approximately week 37, from a patient treated with tofacitinib. These receptors were collected from a human donor with alopecia areata.

The chain joins TRBV9 to TRBJ2-4, with TRBD1 as a possible D gene (6 bases). Germline loops: CDR1 SGDLS, CDR2 YYNGEE. Trimming cost V 3 bases and J 8 bases, with 24 bases left between them. The CDR3 has 17 amino acids. The CDR3 DNA follows: TGTGCCAGCAGCGGAGCGAGTGGGGGCCTGAGTGTGGACATTCAGTACTTC. The encoded protein is CASSGASGGLSVDIQYF. The full variable domain, in which reference TRBV9 and TRBJ2-4 provide the parts outside the CDR3, is DSGVTQTPKHLITATGQRVTLRCSPRSGDLSVYWYQQSLDQGLQFLIQYYNGEERAKGNILERFSAQQFPDLHSELNLSSLELGDSALYFCASSGASGGLSVDIQYFGAGTRLSVL.

The V gene is TRBV18, the J gene TRBJ1-2; D call uncertain. This CDR3 has 14 residues. Trimming took off 3 bases at V and 2 bases at J, with 10 bases between the two ends. The germline CDR1 and CDR2 sequences are KGHSH and LQKENI. CDR3 loop: CASSPFHSNYGYTF. The CDR3 DNA follows: TGTGCCAGCTCACCCTTTCATTCCAACTATGGCTACACCTTC.

V usage is TRBV5-1 and J usage is TRBJ2-1, with D perhaps matching TRBD2 (6 bases). This CDR3 spans 16 amino acids. The V gene's germline CDR1 is SGHRS and CDR2 YFSETQ. V lost 4 bases, J lost 6 bases, and 20 bases lay in between. The CDR3 DNA reads TGCGCCAGCAGCGCCTTAGAAGTCGGGAGCCGCAATGAGCAGTTCTTC. It encodes CASSALEVGSRNEQFF.

CDR3 region: CASSVTSGNEQFF. DNA for the CDR3: TGTGCCAGCAGCGTAACTAGCGGTAATGAGCAGTTCTTC. The V and J genes are TRBV9 and TRBJ2-1; 8 nucleotides agree with TRBD2. Germline CDR1 SGDLS, CDR2 YYNGEE. CDR3 length: 13 residues. V lost 1 base, J lost 7 bases, and 1 base stayed unmatched. The full variable domain, rest sourced from reference TRBV9 and TRBJ2-1, is DSGVTQTPKHLITATGQRVTLRCSPRSGDLSVYWYQQSLDQGLQFLIQYYNGEERAKGNILERFSAQQFPDLHSELNLSSLELGDSALYFCASSVTSGNEQFFGPGTRLTVL.

This chain uses TRBV11-2 with TRBJ2-1, with D possibly matching TRBD1 (5 bases). Germline V CDR1 and CDR2: SGHAT, FQNNGV. V lost 4 bases and J lost 8, with 9 bases in between. The CDR3 runs 12 residues. The CDR3 protein is CASSSKGDEQFF. The CDR3 region has the DNA TGTGCCAGCAGCTCAAAAGGGGATGAGCAGTTCTTC.

The chain combines TRBV7-2 with TRBJ1-2, with D uncertain. Deletions cut 5 bases from V and 6 bases from J, with 10 bases between. This CDR3 is 12 amino acids long. The germline gives CDR1 SGHTA, CDR2 FQGNSA. The CDR3 bases are TGTGCCAGCAGCCCCTATGAGGATGGCTACACCTTC. Translated: CASSPYEDGYTF.

V gene TRBV19 combines with J gene TRBJ2-7, with D perhaps TRBD2 (5 bases). Germline-derived CDR1 and CDR2 are LNHDA and SQIVND (reference sequence). Trimming pared 7 bases from V and 4 bases from J, leaving 14 bases between. This CDR3 is built from 13 residues. The CDR3 coding sequence is TGTGCCAGTATGACCGACGGAGGATACGAGCAGTACTTC. Translated: CASMTDGGYEQYF.

V is TRBV5-4 and J is TRBJ1-1; D remains ambiguous. The CDR3 spans 12 residues. The germline gives CDR1 SGHNT, CDR2 YYREEE (reference sequence). V was clipped by 5 bases and J by 7 bases, with 12 bases between them. The CDR3 sequence is CASSREQFEAFF. DNA of the CDR3: TGTGCCAGCAGTCGCGAGCAGTTTGAAGCTTTCTTT.

This chain connects TRBV9 to TRBJ2-1, with TRBD2 matching over 10 bases. Germline loops: CDR1 SGDLS, CDR2 YYNGEE. V was pared by 0 bases and J by 6 bases, with 6 bases of the junction left unmatched. This CDR3 contains 16 residues. In DNA form, the CDR3 reads TGTGCCAGCAGCGTAGGCCCCAGCGGGAGGGCCAATGAGCAGTTCTTC. This codes for CASSVGPSGRANEQFF.

This rearrangement joins TRBV25-1 to TRBJ2-3; D may be TRBD2 (6 bases). V lost 6 bases and J lost 1, with 8 bases in between. This CDR3 comprises 13 residues. Germline CDR1 is MGHDK and CDR2 is SYGVNS. This CDR3 reads CASRIAGTDTQYF. In DNA form, the CDR3 reads TGTGCCAGCAGGATAGCGGGCACAGATACGCAGTATTTT.

The chain employs TRBV5-1 and TRBJ2-7; a weak D match, TRBD1 (5 bases). The CDR3 totals 14 residues. Trimming left V 0 bases short and J 5 bases short, with 12 bases between. Germline assignment: CDR1 SGHRS and CDR2 YFSETQ. CDR3 protein: CASSLEPGYHEQYF. The CDR3 DNA reads as TGCGCCAGCAGCTTGGAGCCAGGGTACCACGAGCAGTACTTC.

The chain carries TRBV29-1 and TRBJ2-3; weak D call: TRBD1 (6 bases). Per the germline V gene, CDR1 is SQVTM and CDR2 is ANQGSEA. V lost 4 bases and J 2 bases, leaving 13 bases between the germline ends. The CDR3 loop spans 14 amino acids. The CDR3 DNA sequence: TGCAGCGTTGGGTCCAGGGGATTCACAGATACGCAGTATTTT. Translating gives CSVGSRGFTDTQYF.

The chain uses TRBV11-3 and TRBJ2-2; tentative D call: TRBD2 (5 bases). This CDR3 comprises 13 residues. Germline CDR1 reads SGHNT; CDR2 reads YENEEA. The germline V and J ends were trimmed by 5 bases and 8 bases, with 12 bases remaining between them. CDR3 in amino acids: CASSPLGVGELFF. The CDR3 nucleotides are TGTGCCAGCAGCCCCTTGGGAGTAGGGGAGCTGTTTTTT.

The chain recombines TRBV6-1 with TRBJ1-2; 7 positions agree with TRBD1. The trim removed 4 bases at V and 8 bases at J, leaving 19 bases unmatched. Per germline, CDR1 MNHNS and CDR2 SASEGT. The CDR3 has 17 amino acids. This CDR3 reads CASSGTAPGQTRSGYTF. The DNA for the CDR3 is TGTGCCAGCAGTGGAACGGCCCCGGGACAGACTCGATCGGGCTACACCTTC.

This clone was observed a handful of times. The rearrangement joins TRBV7-2 to TRBJ2-1; the D is unclear. The CDR3 is 13 residues long. V shed 1 base and J shed 5 bases, with 6 bases lying between them. From germline, CDR1 is SGHTA and CDR2 FQGNSA. CDR3: CASSLVENNEQFF. The CDR3 DNA reads as TGTGCCAGCAGCTTAGTGGAGAACAATGAGCAGTTCTTC.

This clone was picked up a small number of times. The J gene is TRBJ2-5, the V gene TRBV11-1; 8 positions match TRBD1. V dropped 1 base and J dropped 4; count of bases not matched to a gene: 14. Germline CDR1 reads SGHAT; CDR2 reads FQDESV (reference sequence). There are 18 residues in the CDR3. This CDR3 reads CASSLGTGLSAAAETQYF. In DNA form, the CDR3 reads TGTGCCAGCAGCTTAGGGACAGGGCTTAGCGCGGCGGCAGAGACCCAGTACTTC.

This clone occurred a few times. Other DNA sequences from this sample encode an identical CDR3 as well. The CDR3 DNA sequence: TGCGCCAGCAGCTCGGACAGGGGGCACAATGAGCAGTTCTTC. The encoded protein is CASSSDRGHNEQFF. V and J are TRBV5-1 and TRBJ2-1; 11 positions agree with TRBD1. The trim removed 3 bases at V and 5 bases at J, leaving 1 base unmatched. The CDR3 totals 14 residues. The V gene's germline CDR1 is SGHRS and CDR2 YFSETQ.

This clone has just a few counts. This chain joins TRBV4-1 and TRBJ2-7; perhaps TRBD2 as D (6 bases). Trimming took 4 bases from V and 3 from J, leaving 13 bases between them. The CDR3 loop spans 14 amino acids. The germline V gene encodes CDR1 MGHRA and CDR2 YSYEKL. This chain's CDR3 is CASSPWGLVYEQYF. The CDR3 DNA follows: TGCGCCAGCAGCCCCTGGGGACTTGTCTACGAGCAGTACTTC.

To note about this clone: The junction does not match germline at one end; this may be a read error. V and J are TRBV7-8 and TRBJ2-5; 11 positions match TRBD2. Germline CDR1 reads SGHVS; CDR2 reads FQNEAQ. There are 15 residues in the CDR3. CDR3 region: CASSLAGGRQETQYF. DNA for the CDR3: TGTGCCAGCAGTTTAGCGGGAGGGAGGCAGGAGACCCAGTACTTC.

This clone was found a few times. The chain uses TRBV5-1 and TRBJ2-1; D is possibly TRBD1 or TRBD2 (5 bases each). Trimming shortened V by 5 bases and J by 6 bases, and 9 bases separated the two germline ends. This CDR3 is 12 amino acids long. Germline lookup yields CDR1 SGHRS and CDR2 YFSETQ. CDR3 nucleotides: TGCGCCAGCAGGGACGGGACCAATGAGCAGTTCTTC. Its translation: CASRDGTNEQFF.

This clone was counted between two and nine times. This chain joins TRBV20-1 and TRBJ2-5; no definite D call. Trimming pared 3 bases from V and 7 bases from J, leaving 9 bases between. The CDR3 sequence is 11 residues long. From germline, CDR1 is DFQATT and CDR2 SNEGSKA (reference sequence). The CDR3 nucleotides are TGCAGTGCTAGCGTCAGTGGGACCCAGTACTTC. This gives the protein CSASVSGTQYF.

This clone was seen more than once but under ten times. The chain couples TRBV6-6 to TRBJ1-1, with TRBD1 identical over 7 bases. V lost 6 bases and J lost 4; bases outside the gene matches: 5. The length of the CDR3 is 13 residues. Germline CDR1 is MNHNY and CDR2 is SVGAGI (reference sequence). The CDR3 sequence: CASRAGGFTEAFF. CDR3 nucleotide sequence: TGTGCCAGCAGAGCAGGGGGTTTCACTGAAGCTTTCTTT.

This chain connects TRBV9 to TRBJ1-2; weak D call: TRBD1 (5 bases). Trimming took 0 bases from V and 2 from J, leaving 14 bases between them. This CDR3 has 16 amino acids. Germline V gene data show CDR1 as SGDLS and CDR2 as YYNGEE. CDR3 coding DNA: TGTGCCAGCAGCGTAGCCCCCGGGGCCTACAACTATGGCTACACCTTC. This gives the protein CASSVAPGAYNYGYTF.

The V and J genes are TRBV5-1 and TRBJ2-5; D might be TRBD2 (6 bases). The germline CDR1 and CDR2 sequences are SGHRS and YFSETQ. Trimming cost V 7 bases and J 2 bases, with 18 bases left between them. CDR3 length equals 15 residues. The CDR3 sequence: CASGPTLAGQETQYF. For the CDR3, the DNA is TGCGCCAGCGGCCCGACTTTGGCGGGGCAAGAGACCCAGTACTTC. The full variable domain, rest sourced from reference TRBV5-1 and TRBJ2-5, is KAGVTQTPRYLIKTRGQQVTLSCSPISGHRSVSWYQQTPGQGLQFLFEYFSETQRNKGNFPGRFSGRQFSNSRSEMNVSTLELGDSALYLCASGPTLAGQETQYFGPGTRLLVL.

This clone was observed a few times. The gene calls are TRBV2 and TRBJ2-6; D call uncertain. The CDR3 length is 11 residues. CDR1 and CDR2 (germline): SNHLY, FYNNEI. The ends were cut back, 8 bases at V and 6 bases at J, with 5 bases in the middle. CDR3: CASAKANVLTF. CDR3 sequence (DNA): TGTGCCAGCGCTAAGGCCAACGTCCTGACTTTC. Filled out from reference TRBV2 and TRBJ2-6, the complete variable domain reads EPEVTQTPSHQVTQMGQEVILRCVPISNHLYFYWYRQILGQKVEFLVSFYNNEISEKSEIFDDQFSVERPDGSNFTLKIRSTKLEDSAMYFCASAKANVLTFGAGSRLTVL.

This clone occurred a few times. The chain has TRBV7-9 and TRBJ2-3; unclear D gene. The V and J ends lost 6 bases and 4 bases respectively, with 14 bases between them. CDR1 and CDR2 from the germline V gene are SEHNR and FQNEAQ (reference sequence). This CDR3 region has 14 residues. The CDR3 is CASSPGLDPDTQYF. The CDR3 region has the DNA TGTGCCAGCAGTCCCGGTCTGGATCCAGATACGCAGTATTTT. Using reference TRBV7-9 and TRBJ2-3 for the parts outside the CDR3, the full variable domain is DTGVSQNPRHKITKRGQNVTFRCDPISEHNRLYWYRQTLGQGPEFLTYFQNEAQLEKSRLLSDRFSAERPKGSFSTLEIQRTEQGDSAMYLCASSPGLDPDTQYFGPGTRLTVL.

The rearrangement joins TRBV15 to TRBJ1-4; tentatively, D is TRBD1 (6 bases). The V end lost 4 bases, the J end lost 8 bases, and 20 bases lay between the germline ends. The CDR3 has 16 residues. Germline lookup yields CDR1 LNHNV and CDR2 YYDKDF (reference sequence). In DNA, the CDR3 is TGTGCCACCAGCAATCCCTCGGGGGGCGGGGAGGAAAAACTGTTTTTT. The encoded protein is CATSNPSGGGEEKLFF. Full variable domain (outside the CDR3, taken from reference TRBV15 and TRBJ1-4): DAMVIQNPRYQVTQFGKPVTLSCSQTLNHNVMYWYQQKSSQAPKLLFHYYDKDFNNEADTPDNFQSRRPNTSFCFLDIRSPGLGDTAMYLCATSNPSGGGEEKLFFGSGTQLSVL.

This sequence joins TRBV30 and TRBJ1-1, with a tentative D call TRBD1 (6 bases). The germline gives CDR1 GTSNPN, CDR2 SVGIG (reference sequence). The CDR3 consists of 14 residues. Trimming cost V 5 bases and J 5 bases, with 18 bases left between them. The CDR3 DNA reads TGTGCCTGGGATCCGGGACCTAGGGGGACTGAAGCTTTCTTT. Translating it yields CAWDPGPRGTEAFF.

The chain links TRBV29-1 to TRBJ2-7, with TRBD2 as a possible D gene (6 bases). Germline CDR1 is SQVTM and CDR2 is ANQGSEA. The CDR3 is 15 residues long. V was cut by 6 bases and J by 2 bases, with 20 bases left in between. The chain's CDR3 is CSVARRRDSTYEQYF. In DNA form, the CDR3 reads TGCAGCGTCGCCAGACGGCGGGATAGCACCTACGAGCAGTACTTC.

This chain joins TRBV5-6 and TRBJ1-2; the D gene is possibly TRBD1 (6 bases). The CDR3 covers 13 residues. Germline CDR1 reads SGHDT; CDR2 reads YYEEEE. Trimming pared 5 bases from V and 5 bases from J, leaving 13 bases between. CDR3 in amino acids: CASRLQGEYGYTF. In DNA form, the CDR3 reads TGTGCCAGCAGATTACAGGGAGAGTATGGCTACACCTTC.

This clone has a handful of counts. The chain has TRBV19 and TRBJ2-1; D is undetermined. Germline V gene lookup returns CDR1 LNHDA and CDR2 SQIVND (reference sequence). Trimming cost V 3 bases and J 3 bases, with 9 bases left between them. The CDR3 loop spans 14 amino acids. CDR3 nucleotides: TGTGCCAGTAGTATGGATAGGAACTACAATGAGCAGTTCTTC. Amino acids: CASSMDRNYNEQFF. The full variable domain, its missing parts supplied by reference TRBV19 and TRBJ2-1, is DGGITQSPKYLFRKEGQNVTLSCEQNLNHDAMYWYRQDPGQGLRLIYYSQIVNDFQKGDIAEGYSVSREKKESFPLTVTSAQKNPTAFYLCASSMDRNYNEQFFGPGTRLTVL.

The chain couples TRBV7-2 to TRBJ2-1; 7 bases fit TRBD2. Germline values: CDR1 SGHTA, CDR2 FQGNSA. The CDR3 covers 14 residues. With V trimmed by 8 bases and J by 4 bases, 8 bases remained unmatched. The CDR3: CASRGGSTYNEQFF. The CDR3 coding sequence is TGTGCCAGCCGGGGCGGGAGCACATACAATGAGCAGTTCTTC.